One sample yielded the 28 T cell receptor beta chains listed below, sequenced in a study of cytomegalovirus exposure and HLA in healthy donors. The PCR used 60 Vbeta and 13 Jbeta primers. Clones were read by immunoSEQ multiplex PCR, and TCRdb kept only the in-frame ones, dropping some. The sample has around 90,000 clones, about nine tenths seen once. Sequenced input: PBMCs. These receptors originate from a man aged 25-45 years in good health and CMV-seropositive.

The CDR3 protein is CASSEKEAAGGYTF. CDR3 bases: TGTGCCAGCAGTGAAAAGGAGGCGGCTGGGGGCTACACCTTC. The chain combines TRBV6-1 with TRBJ1-2; D gene unclear. Looked up from germline, CDR1 is MNHNS and CDR2 is SASEGT. This CDR3 region has 14 residues. The germline V and J ends were trimmed by 2 bases and 8 bases, with 15 bases remaining between them.

The chain recombines TRBV27 with TRBJ2-7; D might be TRBD2 (6 bases). CDR3 length equals 14 residues. CDR1 is MNHEY and CDR2 is SMNVEV in the germline V gene (reference sequence). V lost 6 bases to trimming and J lost 3 bases, with 15 bases between them. CDR3: CASSSGDTLYEQYF. CDR3 in DNA: TGTGCCAGCAGCTCGGGAGATACTCTCTACGAGCAGTACTTC.

The chain employs TRBV5-6 and TRBJ2-7; tentative D call: TRBD1 (5 bases). Germline V gives CDR1 SGHDT, CDR2 YYEEEE. V lost 0 bases and J 0 bases, leaving 16 bases between the germline ends. The CDR3 totals 17 residues. This CDR3 is CASSLVIPTAGSYEQYF. In DNA, the CDR3 is TGTGCCAGCAGCTTGGTAATCCCGACAGCAGGCTCCTACGAGCAGTACTTC.

This clone was recorded a few times. CDR3 loop: CASRTSGERFTIYF. DNA for the CDR3: TGTGCCAGCAGAACATCAGGGGAACGGTTCACCATATATTTT. The V and J genes are TRBV14 and TRBJ1-3; D is possibly TRBD1 (6 bases). Trimming pared 6 bases from V and 9 bases from J, leaving 18 bases between. This CDR3 region has 14 residues. Germline V gene lookup returns CDR1 SGHDN and CDR2 FVKESK.

The chain is built from TRBV5-4 and TRBJ2-7; 7 bases fit TRBD1. The germline V gene encodes CDR1 SGHNT and CDR2 YYREEE (reference sequence). V dropped 5 bases and J dropped 2; count of bases not matched to a gene: 7. The CDR3 extends over 14 amino acids. CDR3 coding DNA: TGTGCCAGCAGACAGGACAGGAACCCCTACGAGCAGTACTTC. Translating gives CASRQDRNPYEQYF. Together with reference TRBV5-4 and TRBJ2-7, the CDR3 gives the full variable domain: ETGVTQSPTHLIKTRGQQVTLRCSSQSGHNTVSWYQQALGQGPQFIFQYYREEENGRGNFPPRFSGLQFPNYSSELNVNALELDDSALYLCASRQDRNPYEQYFGPGTRLTVT.

The genes are TRBV27 and TRBJ1-2; D remains unclear. Per germline, CDR1 MNHEY and CDR2 SMNVEV (reference sequence). This CDR3 is built from 14 residues. Between the trimmed V and J ends, which lost 5 bases and 0 bases, there was a span of 10 bases. The CDR3 is CASSAADSNYGYTF. The CDR3 DNA is TGTGCCAGCAGTGCTGCGGATTCTAACTATGGCTACACCTTC.

A few counts support this clone. The V gene is TRBV28, the J gene TRBJ2-2, with TRBD1 identical over 11 bases. Trimming took 6 bases from V and 7 from J; bases not matched to a gene: 7. Germline values: CDR1 MDHEN, CDR2 SYDVKM. This CDR3 has 15 residues. This CDR3 reads CASRRGQGEVGELFF. Here the CDR3 DNA reads TGTGCCAGCAGAAGGGGACAGGGGGAGGTCGGGGAGCTGTTTTTT.

The V and J genes are TRBV5-1 and TRBJ1-1; D unresolved. CDR1 is SGHRS and CDR2 is YFSETQ in the germline V gene. The CDR3 length is 13 residues. V lost 2 bases, J lost 0 bases, and 5 bases lay in between. CDR3 residues: CASSLSLNTEAFF. CDR3 nucleotides: TGCGCCAGCAGCTTATCATTGAACACTGAAGCTTTCTTT.

V gene TRBV7-9 combines with J gene TRBJ1-1, with no clear D. V shed 3 bases and J shed 5 bases, with 10 bases lying between them. Germline loops: CDR1 SEHNR, CDR2 FQNEAQ (reference sequence). The CDR3 loop spans 13 amino acids. This CDR3 reads CASSFKEGTEAFF. The CDR3 DNA is TGTGCCAGCAGCTTTAAGGAGGGAACTGAAGCTTTCTTT.

The rearrangement links TRBV18 to TRBJ1-4; D is unresolved. The CDR3 spans 15 residues. From germline, CDR1 is KGHSH and CDR2 LQKENI. The V gene lost 4 bases and the J gene lost 3 bases, with 12 bases spanning the gap. CDR3 loop: CASSREQAPNEKLFF. DNA for the CDR3: TGTGCCAGCTCACGAGAGCAGGCACCTAATGAAAAACTGTTTTTT.

This sequence joins TRBV9 and TRBJ2-1; D might be TRBD2 (6 bases). The V gene lost 0 bases and the J gene lost 9 bases, with 16 bases spanning the gap. The CDR3 has 15 amino acids. Germline V lookup: CDR1 SGDLS, CDR2 YYNGEE. CDR3 region: CASSVGGGGNFEQFF. CDR3 nucleotides: TGTGCCAGCAGCGTAGGGGGCGGCGGGAATTTTGAGCAGTTCTTC.

The chain has TRBV5-1 and TRBJ2-2; D is unresolved. V lost 2 bases to trimming and J lost 0 bases, with 11 bases between them. The CDR3 sequence is 16 residues long. The germline CDR1 and CDR2 sequences are SGHRS and YFSETQ. This CDR3 is CASSFSTHTNTGELFF. As DNA, the CDR3 is TGCGCCAGCAGCTTTTCCACACATACGAACACCGGGGAGCTGTTTTTT. Full variable domain (rest looked up from reference TRBV5-1 and TRBJ2-2): KAGVTQTPRYLIKTRGQQVTLSCSPISGHRSVSWYQQTPGQGLQFLFEYFSETQRNKGNFPGRFSGRQFSNSRSEMNVSTLELGDSALYLCASSFSTHTNTGELFFGEGSRLTVL.

The V and J genes are TRBV13 and TRBJ2-7; 10 bases align to TRBD1. The CDR3 runs to 14 residues. Germline V CDR1 and CDR2: PRHDT, FYEKMQ (reference sequence). The V gene end was trimmed by 5 bases and the J gene end by 5 bases; junction bases not matched to a gene: 6. The CDR3 bases are TGTGCCAGCAGCGTCTGGGACAGGGGAGACGAGCAGTACTTC. This gives the protein CASSVWDRGDEQYF. The entire variable domain, with the rest obtained from reference TRBV13 and TRBJ2-7, is as follows: AAGVIQSPRHLIKEKRETATLKCYPIPRHDTVYWYQQGPGQDPQFLISFYEKMQSDKGSIPDRFSAQQFSDYHSELNMSSLELGDSALYFCASSVWDRGDEQYFGPGTRLTVT.

Details on this clone: This sample includes further DNA sequences coding for the same CDR3. The V call is TRBV30, the J call TRBJ2-2, with 7 nucleotides matching TRBD1. V was clipped by 0 bases and J by 6 bases; unmatched bases: 1. The CDR3 covers 13 residues. The germline V gene encodes CDR1 GTSNPN and CDR2 SVGIG (reference sequence). This CDR3 reads CAWSVQGAGELFF. CDR3 coding DNA: TGTGCCTGGAGTGTTCAGGGGGCCGGGGAGCTGTTTTTT.

This clone appeared once. The rearrangement links TRBV5-4 to TRBJ2-1; TRBD2 aligns across 9 bases. V trimming: 3 bases; J trimming: 7 bases; junction bases outside the gene matches: 17. The CDR3 is 18 amino acids. Per the germline V gene, CDR1 is SGHNT and CDR2 is YYREEE (reference sequence). The DNA of the CDR3 is TGTGCCAGCAGCTCCCTTACCCAGCGGGAGGTGAGGGGGAATGAGCAGTTCTTC. It is translated as CASSSLTQREVRGNEQFF.

This clone was seen just once. The V call is TRBV28, the J call TRBJ2-5, with 9 bases identical to TRBD2. V shed 5 bases, J shed 5 bases, and the junction held 6 bases outside the gene matches. CDR3 size: 14 residues. CDR1 and CDR2 from the germline V gene are MDHEN and SYDVKM. In DNA, the CDR3 is TGTGCCAGCAGTATGGCGGGAGGGGGGGAGACCCAGTACTTC. Amino acid sequence: CASSMAGGGETQYF.

The V call is TRBV4-1, the J call TRBJ1-5; D unresolved. The CDR3 has 17 amino acids. Trimming left V 2 bases short and J 1 base short, with 15 bases between. From germline, CDR1 is MGHRA and CDR2 YSYEKL. The CDR3, as DNA: TGCGCCAGCAGCCAATTCTTTAGGAGGGAAAGCAATCAGCCCCAGCATTTT. Protein product: CASSQFFRRESNQPQHF.

The chain couples TRBV5-1 to TRBJ2-1; D ambiguous. The V end lost 4 bases, the J end lost 10 bases, and 15 bases lay between the germline ends. Germline loops: CDR1 SGHRS, CDR2 YFSETQ. CDR3 length equals 13 residues. The CDR3 DNA follows: TGCGCCAGCAGCATCCGTACCCGGCGGGAGCAGTTCTTC. Encoded protein: CASSIRTRREQFF.

V usage is TRBV6-5 and J usage is TRBJ2-5, with 9 bases matching TRBD2. Near its end, the DNA agrees better with TRBJ2-7, so the J call may be wrong. The CDR3 contains 15 residues. Germline lookup yields CDR1 MNHEY and CDR2 SVGAGI. The CDR3: CASSYSLAGAHEQYF. The CDR3 DNA reads TGTGCCAGCAGTTACTCATTAGCGGGAGCCCACGAGCAGTACTTC.

The chain combines TRBV7-2 with TRBJ1-5, with D perhaps matching TRBD1 (6 bases). The germline V gene has CDR1 SGHTA and CDR2 FQGNSA. V lost 1 base to trimming and J lost 1 base, with 8 bases between them. The CDR3 extends over 15 amino acids. The CDR3 loop is CASSLGGQSNQPQHF. CDR3 nucleotide sequence: TGTGCCAGCAGCTTAGGCGGACAGAGCAATCAGCCCCAGCATTTT.

The V call is TRBV9, the J call TRBJ2-3, with TRBD2 identical over 13 bases. The CDR3 length is 20 residues. Germline V gene sequence: CDR1 SGDLS, CDR2 YYNGEE. The V gene end was trimmed by 1 base and the J gene end by 1 base; junction bases not matched to a gene: 12. The CDR3 spells CASSVTSGTSGTRGTDTQYF. CDR3 DNA: TGTGCCAGCAGCGTAACTTCCGGGACTAGCGGGACGAGGGGCACAGATACGCAGTATTTT.

The V gene is TRBV7-2, the J gene TRBJ2-1; D gene uncertain. CDR1 is SGHTA, CDR2 FQGNSA, per germline. V dropped 0 bases and J dropped 6 bases, with 12 bases sitting between them. The CDR3 has 15 amino acids. The CDR3 spells CASSLAMSSINEQFF. The CDR3 DNA is TGTGCCAGCAGCTTAGCGATGAGTAGCATCAATGAGCAGTTCTTC. Full variable domain (outside the CDR3, taken from reference TRBV7-2 and TRBJ2-1): GAGVSQSPSNKVTEKGKDVELRCDPISGHTALYWYRQSLGQGLEFLIYFQGNSAPDKSGLPSDRFSAERTGGSVSTLTIQRTQQEDSAVYLCASSLAMSSINEQFFGPGTRLTVL.

V and J are TRBV19 and TRBJ2-1; 8 nucleotides line up with TRBD2. Looked up from germline, CDR1 is LNHDA and CDR2 is SQIVND (reference sequence). Trimming at V came to 6 bases and at J to 6 bases, leaving 10 bases not matched to a gene. This CDR3 contains 15 residues. The CDR3 nucleotides read TGTGCCAGTAGAGGGGGGACTAGAGGCTTCAATGAGCAGTTCTTC. Translating it yields CASRGGTRGFNEQFF.

The V and J genes are TRBV7-9 and TRBJ1-3, with D uncertain. The germline gives CDR1 SEHNR, CDR2 FQNEAQ (reference sequence). The CDR3 consists of 16 residues. Trimming pared 0 bases from V and 1 base from J, leaving 10 bases between. CDR3: CASSLATVVSGNTIYF. In DNA form, the CDR3 reads TGTGCCAGCAGCTTAGCAACAGTCGTTTCTGGAAACACCATATATTTT.

The gene calls are TRBV5-8 and TRBJ2-2; 11 bases align to TRBD2. J was trimmed by 1 base and V by 4 bases; bases with no gene match: 9. The length of the CDR3 is 18 residues. Germline CDR1 and CDR2: SGHTS and YDEGEE. CDR3: CASSAPGTSGQNTGELFF. The CDR3 region has the DNA TGTGCCAGCAGCGCCCCCGGGACTAGCGGCCAGAACACCGGGGAGCTGTTTTTT.

The rearrangement links TRBV9 to TRBJ2-7, with D maybe TRBD1 (5 bases). Germline assignment: CDR1 SGDLS and CDR2 YYNGEE. The CDR3 covers 15 residues. The germline V and J ends were trimmed by 0 bases and 5 bases, with 15 bases remaining between them. The CDR3 nucleotides read TGTGCCAGCAGCGTAGGCGGCAGGGTGTCCCACGAGCAGTACTTC. Protein product: CASSVGGRVSHEQYF.

DNA of the CDR3: TGCGCCATCTCGTGGGAGGGACAGGGTTTCGGCACTGAAGCTTTCTTT. It encodes CAISWEGQGFGTEAFF. The chain joins TRBV10-1 to TRBJ1-1, with TRBD1 identical over 9 bases. This CDR3 is built from 16 residues. V lost 10 bases and J lost 4; bases outside the gene matches: 16. Germline CDR1 and CDR2: WNHNN and SYGVQD (reference sequence).

The chain recombines TRBV28 with TRBJ2-3, with 11 bases that match TRBD2. CDR3 length: 14 residues. CDR1 is MDHEN, CDR2 SYDVKM, per germline. The CDR3 is CATAGLAGTDTQYF. The CDR3 DNA reads as TGTGCTACTGCGGGACTAGCGGGCACAGATACGCAGTATTTT.